These 3 T cell receptor beta chains originate from one sample sequenced in a study of blood T cell repertoires in COVID-19. Clones were sequenced by immunoSEQ multiplex PCR, and TCRdb holds only the in-frame ones, with some missing. The sample consists of 130,000 or so clones, 80% to 90% of them appearing once. The source material was peripheral blood. The receptors stem from a man in his 60s with active or convalescent COVID-19.

The rearrangement links TRBV15 to TRBJ2-7; TRBD1 matches at 7 bases. Germline V gene lookup returns CDR1 LNHNV and CDR2 YYDKDF (reference sequence). The V gene end was trimmed by 6 bases and the J gene end by 2 bases; junction bases not matched to a gene: 4. This CDR3 region has 13 residues. CDR3 sequence (DNA): TGTGCCACCAGTCAGGGGGTGACCTACGAGCAGTACTTC. Translating it yields CATSQGVTYEQYF.

V usage is TRBV15 and J usage is TRBJ2-5; 11 bases fit TRBD2. Germline lookup yields CDR1 LNHNV and CDR2 YYDKDF (reference sequence). V trimming: 1 base; J trimming: 4 bases; junction bases outside the gene matches: 8. The CDR3 runs 17 residues. CDR3 in DNA: TGTGCCACCAGCAGAGGCCAGACTAGCGGGATTGGAGAGACCCAGTACTTC. Residues: CATSRGQTSGIGETQYF.

The V call is TRBV7-2, the J call TRBJ2-1; TRBD2 matches 12 bases. Looked up from germline, CDR1 is SGHTA and CDR2 is FQGNSA. The trim removed 2 bases at V and 1 base at J, leaving 9 bases unmatched. The CDR3 consists of 19 residues. The CDR3 region has the DNA TGTGCCAGCAGCTTAACTCGCATTACTAGCGGGAGGTCCTACAATGAGCAGTTCTTC. This gives the protein CASSLTRITSGRSYNEQFF.